This TCR beta chain is drawn from a study of blood T cell repertoires in COVID-19. Study-level background: Italy, Spain and the United States were the sources of the convalescent and acute COVID-19 samples. From T cells, B-cell-depleted T cells, or PBMCs came the material, which was cDNA or gDNA.

Original analysis: Scientists estimated how many nucleated cells there were by amplifying reference gene primers. Method: immunoSEQ multiplex PCR; TCRdb's copy keeps in-frame clones and lacks some. That table supplies the V and J calls and clone size; D and trimming were determined from the DNA. The top ten hold about 6.3% of the sample, which has about 90,000 clones, 80% to 85% seen once. The germline V gene encodes CDR1 SQVTM and CDR2 ANQGSEA. The CDR3 is made up of 13 amino acids. Trimming removed 4 bases at V and 9 bases at J, with 16 bases between. This sequence joins TRBV29-1 and TRBJ2-1; TRBD1 is a possible D gene (6 bases). The receptor was isolated from a man in his 60s with acute or convalescent COVID-19. Material for sequencing was peripheral blood. CDR3 region: CSVANRESGEQFF. CDR3 sequence (DNA): TGCAGCGTTGCGAACAGGGAGAGCGGTGAGCAGTTCTTC.